These T cell receptor beta chains were read from a single sample in a study of blood T cells in healthy people across ages. MiXCR was run by TCRdb on the 5' RACE reads, yielding one entry per CDR3 protein. The sample holds 600,000 or so distinct CDR3 sequences, approximately 21% seen once. The specimen sequenced was blood. These receptor sequences come from a man aged 65-85 years in good health. Each CDR3 is given with its conserved first and last residue. A D gene is named only where the DNA matches it firmly. For some rows the clone size is stated as once, few or many, or as a class when expanded; others skip it.

D gene: TRBD2
CDR3 length: 17
V gene: TRBV5-1
J gene: TRBJ2-3
clone size: many
CDR3 DNA: TGCGCCAGCAGCTTGGAGGTAGCGGGAGGGCCTGGAGATACGCAGTATTTT
CDR3 protein: CASSLEVAGGPGDTQYF

D gene: NA
CDR3 length: 15
V gene: TRBV5-1
J gene: TRBJ2-7
clone size: many
CDR3 DNA: TGCGCCAGCAGCTTGGAACCGGGGAGGACTTTCGAGCAGTACTTC
CDR3 protein: CASSLEPGRTFEQYF

D gene: NA
CDR3 length: 13
V gene: TRBV20-1
J gene: TRBJ1-5
clone size: NA
CDR3 DNA: TGCAGTGCTAGTCCTACAGTCAATCAGCCCCAGCATTTT
CDR3 protein: CSASPTVNQPQHF

D gene: NA
CDR3 length: 13
V gene: TRBV20-1
J gene: TRBJ1-3
clone size: NA
CDR3 DNA: TGCAGTGCTTACCCGATCTCAGGAAACACCATATATTTT
CDR3 protein: CSAYPISGNTIYF

D gene: NA
CDR3 length: 14
V gene: TRBV4-3
J gene: TRBJ1-3
clone size: few
CDR3 DNA: TGCGCCAGCAGCCAAGATTACGTTGGAAACACCATATATTTT
CDR3 protein: CASSQDYVGNTIYF

D gene: NA
CDR3 length: 14
V gene: TRBV7-6
J gene: TRBJ2-1
clone size: few
CDR3 DNA: TGTGCCAGCAGCTTAGAGTCCGCTAGCAATGAGCAGTTCTTC
CDR3 protein: CASSLESASNEQFF

D gene: NA
CDR3 length: 16
V gene: TRBV5-6
J gene: TRBJ1-6
clone size: NA
CDR3 DNA: TGTGCCAGCAGCCCTTGGACAGCCTCGTATAATTCACCCCTCCACTTT
CDR3 protein: CASSPWTASYNSPLHF

D gene: NA
CDR3 length: 13
V gene: TRBV28
J gene: TRBJ2-7
clone size: few
CDR3 DNA: TGTGCCAGCAGTTCTCAAGGGGTTTACGAGCAGTACTTC
CDR3 protein: CASSSQGVYEQYF

D gene: TRBD2
CDR3 length: 15
V gene: TRBV7-8
J gene: TRBJ2-7
clone size: NA
CDR3 DNA: TGTGCCAGCAGCTTTGACGGGAGGCCGACCTACGAGCAGTACTTC
CDR3 protein: CASSFDGRPTYEQYF

D gene: NA
CDR3 length: 15
V gene: TRBV12-3/TRBV12-4
J gene: TRBJ2-3
clone size: NA
CDR3 DNA: TGTGCCAGCAGTTGGGGCCTAGTGGGAGCAGATACGCAATATTTT
CDR3 protein: CASSWGLVGADTQYF

D gene: NA
CDR3 length: 15
V gene: TRBV28
J gene: TRBJ2-3
clone size: few
CDR3 DNA: TGTGCCAGCAGTTTATGGACCGCGGGGAGCGATACGCAGTATTTT
CDR3 protein: CASSLWTAGSDTQYF

D gene: TRBD2
CDR3 length: 15
V gene: TRBV7-3
J gene: TRBJ2-7
clone size: many
CDR3 DNA: TGTGCCAGCAGCTTAGGGCTAGCGGGAGCTCGGGAGCAGTACTTC
CDR3 protein: CASSLGLAGAREQYF